The 8 T cell receptor beta chains reported below all come from one sample, sequenced in a study of T cell repertoires in cytomegalovirus infection. TCRdb passed the reads through MiXCR, listing each CDR3 protein once. The data contain some 100,000 distinct CDR3 sequences, about a quarter of them singletons. The specimen sequenced was CD8+ T cells from PBMCs. The receptors here all came from a human donor in good health (CMV status not recorded). Some clones in this sample may be carry-over from other donors' samples.

The chain links TRBV5-5 to TRBJ1-6, with D hard to call. V was clipped by 4 bases and J by 11 bases, with 13 bases between them. CDR3 size: 13 residues. Germline assignment: CDR1 SGHKS and CDR2 YYEKEE (reference sequence). In DNA form, the CDR3 reads TGTGCCAGCAGCCCGACCGGGTCCCCACCCCTCCACTTT. As protein: CASSPTGSPPLHF.

This clonotype was recorded at least ten times. The V gene is TRBV12-3 or TRBV12-4, the J gene TRBJ2-7; TRBD1 is a possible D gene (6 bases). CDR3 size: 16 residues. Trimming removed 4 bases at V and 2 bases at J, with 18 bases between. This CDR3 is CASSSHHSWTAYEQYF. The CDR3 region has the DNA TGTGCCAGCAGTTCCCACCACTCCTGGACAGCCTACGAGCAGTACTTC.

This chain joins TRBV19 and TRBJ1-5, with 8 bases lining up with TRBD1. In germline, CDR1 is LNHDA, CDR2 SQIVND (reference sequence). This CDR3 has 20 residues. V lost 5 bases, J lost 4 bases, and 22 bases stayed unmatched. CDR3 nucleotide sequence: TGTGCCAGTAGTCCCCGATCCGGACAGGGCGAGGCGCAAGCAAATCAGCCCCAGCATTTT. This codes for CASSPRSGQGEAQANQPQHF.

The sample holds a few counts of this clonotype. V and J are TRBV10-1 and TRBJ2-3; either TRBD1 or TRBD2 may supply D (5 bases each). The V and J ends lost 6 bases and 1 base respectively, with 11 bases between them. Germline loops: CDR1 WNHNN, CDR2 SYGVQD (reference sequence). The CDR3 is 14 residues long. The CDR3 reads CASSGDLGTDTQYF. The CDR3 nucleotides read TGCGCCAGCAGCGGGGACCTTGGCACAGATACGCAGTATTTT.

V and J are TRBV29-1 and TRBJ2-1, with 12 bases that match TRBD1. This CDR3 comprises 13 residues. The trim removed 7 bases at V and 8 bases at J, leaving 6 bases unmatched. Germline CDR1 and CDR2: SQVTM and ANQGSEA. The CDR3 region has the DNA TGCAGCGCTCCGGGACAGGGGGCCTATGAGCAGTTCTTC. This translates into CSAPGQGAYEQFF.

The chain has TRBV20-1 and TRBJ2-7; 7 bases are shared with TRBD1. Trimming removed 2 bases from V and 8 bases from J; junction bases left unmatched: 6. The CDR3 has 12 residues. From germline, CDR1 is DFQATT and CDR2 SNEGSKA (reference sequence). This CDR3 is CSARPPTGKQYF. In DNA form, the CDR3 reads TGCAGTGCTAGACCCCCGACAGGGAAGCAGTACTTC.

This sequence joins TRBV7-3 and TRBJ2-2, with D hard to call. V was clipped by 5 bases and J by 0 bases, with 13 bases between them. The V gene's germline CDR1 is SGHTA and CDR2 FQGTGA. This CDR3 spans 16 amino acids. The chain's CDR3 is CASSPQASTNTGELFF. DNA of the CDR3: TGTGCCAGCAGCCCCCAGGCCAGTACGAACACCGGGGAGCTGTTTTTT. Full variable domain (rest looked up from reference TRBV7-3 and TRBJ2-2): GAGVSQTPSNKVTEKGKYVELRCDPISGHTALYWYRQSLGQGPEFLIYFQGTGAADDSGLPNDRFFAVRPEGSVSTLKIQRTERGDSAVYLCASSPQASTNTGELFFGEGSRLTVL.

This clonotype was seen a few times. The chain links TRBV12-3 or TRBV12-4 to TRBJ1-1, with D perhaps matching TRBD1 (5 bases). The CDR3 extends over 12 amino acids. The V end was cut by 6 bases, the J end by 4 bases, with 9 bases between. CDR3 sequence (DNA): TGTGCCAGCAGGCCCGGGGGCACTGAAGCTTTCTTT. Translated, it gives CASRPGGTEAFF.